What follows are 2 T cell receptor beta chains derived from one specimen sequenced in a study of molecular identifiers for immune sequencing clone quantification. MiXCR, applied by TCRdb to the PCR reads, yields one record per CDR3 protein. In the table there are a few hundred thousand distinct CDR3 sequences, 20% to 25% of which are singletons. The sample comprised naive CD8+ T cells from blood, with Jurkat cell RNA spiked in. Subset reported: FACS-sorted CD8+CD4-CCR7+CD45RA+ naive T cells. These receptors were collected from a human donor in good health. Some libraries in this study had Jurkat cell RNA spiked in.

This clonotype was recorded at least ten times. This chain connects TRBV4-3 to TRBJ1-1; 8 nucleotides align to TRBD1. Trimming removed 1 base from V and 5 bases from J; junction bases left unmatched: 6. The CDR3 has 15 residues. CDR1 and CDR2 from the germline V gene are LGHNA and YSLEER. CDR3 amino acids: CASSQVWGQETEAFF. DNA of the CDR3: TGCGCCAGCAGCCAAGTGTGGGGACAGGAGACTGAAGCTTTCTTT.

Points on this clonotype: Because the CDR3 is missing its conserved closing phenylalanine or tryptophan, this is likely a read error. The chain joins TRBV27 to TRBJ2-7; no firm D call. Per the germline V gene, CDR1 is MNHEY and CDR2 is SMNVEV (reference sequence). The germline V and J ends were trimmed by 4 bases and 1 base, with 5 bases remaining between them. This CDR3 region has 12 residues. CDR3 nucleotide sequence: TGTGCCAGCAGTTCCGATTCCTACGAGCAGTACCTC. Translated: CASSSDSYEQYL.